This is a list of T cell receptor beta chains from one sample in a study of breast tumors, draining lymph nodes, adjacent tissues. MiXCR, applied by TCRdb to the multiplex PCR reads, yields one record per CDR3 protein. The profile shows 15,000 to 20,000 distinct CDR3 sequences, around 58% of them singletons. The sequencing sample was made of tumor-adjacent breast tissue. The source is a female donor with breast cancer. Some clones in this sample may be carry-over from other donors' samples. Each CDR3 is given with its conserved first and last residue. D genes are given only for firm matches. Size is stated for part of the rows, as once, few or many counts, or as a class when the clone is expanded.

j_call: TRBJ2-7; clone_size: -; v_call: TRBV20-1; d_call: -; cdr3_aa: CSASVFYEQYF; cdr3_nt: TGCAGTGCGAGCGTATTCTACGAGCAGTACTTC
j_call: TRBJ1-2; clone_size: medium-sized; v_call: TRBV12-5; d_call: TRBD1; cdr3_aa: CASGLGTGNYGYTF; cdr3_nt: TGTGCTAGTGGTTTGGGGACAGGGAACTATGGCTACACCTTC
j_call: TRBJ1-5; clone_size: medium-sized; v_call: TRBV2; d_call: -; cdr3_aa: CASSEVQGGQPQHF; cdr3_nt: TGTGCCAGCAGTGAAGTCCAGGGTGGTCAGCCCCAGCATTTT
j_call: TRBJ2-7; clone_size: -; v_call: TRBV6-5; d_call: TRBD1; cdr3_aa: CASSVFRDRSYEQYF; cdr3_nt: TGTGCCAGCAGTGTCTTCCGGGACAGGTCCTACGAGCAGTACTTC
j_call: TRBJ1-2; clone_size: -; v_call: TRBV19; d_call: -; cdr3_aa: CASSKMGGYTF; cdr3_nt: TGTGCCAGTAGTAAAATGGGAGGCTACACCTTC
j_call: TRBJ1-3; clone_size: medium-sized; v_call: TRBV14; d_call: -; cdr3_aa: CASSPTFSGNTIYF; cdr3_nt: TGTGCCAGCAGCCCGACATTCTCTGGAAACACCATATATTTT
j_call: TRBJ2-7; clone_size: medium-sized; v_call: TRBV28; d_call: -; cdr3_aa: CASSSTYEQYF; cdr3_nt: TGTGCCAGCAGCTCCACTTACGAGCAGTACTTC
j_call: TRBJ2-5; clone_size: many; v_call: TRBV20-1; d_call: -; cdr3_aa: CSARVQGGETQYF; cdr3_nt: TGCAGTGCTAGAGTACAGGGCGGAGAGACCCAGTACTTC
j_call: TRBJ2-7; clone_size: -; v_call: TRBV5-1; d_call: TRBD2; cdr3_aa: CASSLRGDGTYEQYF; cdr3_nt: TGCGCCAGCAGCTTGCGGGGGGACGGTACCTACGAGCAGTACTTC
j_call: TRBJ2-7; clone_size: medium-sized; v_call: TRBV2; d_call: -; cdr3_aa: CASSEQGNNYEQYF; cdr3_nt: TGTGCCAGCAGTGAACAGGGCAACAACTACGAGCAGTACTTC
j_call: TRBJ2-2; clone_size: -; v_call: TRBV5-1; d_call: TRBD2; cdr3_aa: CASSATPCGGARAGEVFF; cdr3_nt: TGCGCCAGCAGCGCGACCCCCTGCGGGGGGGCCAGGGCCGGGGAGGTGTTTTTT
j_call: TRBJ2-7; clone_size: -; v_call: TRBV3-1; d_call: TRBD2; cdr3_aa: CASSQEGGGLEQYF; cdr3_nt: TGTGCCAGCAGCCAAGAAGGCGGGGGGTTAGAGCAGTACTTC
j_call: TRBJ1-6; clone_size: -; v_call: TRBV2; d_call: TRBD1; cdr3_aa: CASTDRGSYNSPLHF; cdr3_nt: TGTGCCAGCACCGACAGGGGCTCCTATAATTCACCCCTCCACTTT
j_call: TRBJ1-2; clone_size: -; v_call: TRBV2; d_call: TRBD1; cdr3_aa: CASSPQGDYGYTF; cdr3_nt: TGTGCCAGCAGTCCTCAGGGGGACTATGGCTACACCTTC
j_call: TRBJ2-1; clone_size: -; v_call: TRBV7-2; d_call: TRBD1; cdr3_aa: CASSSTGTGGYNEQFF; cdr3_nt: TGTGCCAGCAGCTCAACCGGGACAGGGGGCTACAATGAGCAGTTCTTC
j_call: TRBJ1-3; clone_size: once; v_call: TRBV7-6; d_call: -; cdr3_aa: CASSLGAGRDSGNPIYF; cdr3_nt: TGTGCCAGCAGCTTAGGGGCGGGGAGAGACTCTGGAAACCCCATATATTTT
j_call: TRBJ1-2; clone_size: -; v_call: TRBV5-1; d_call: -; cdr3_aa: CASSLDRNYGYTF; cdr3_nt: TGCGCCAGCAGCTTGGACAGGAACTATGGCTACACCTTC
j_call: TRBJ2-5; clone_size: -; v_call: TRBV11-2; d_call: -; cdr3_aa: CASSLGQGHQETQYF; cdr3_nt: TGTGCCAGCAGCTTAGGGCAGGGGCACCAAGAGACCCAGTACTTC
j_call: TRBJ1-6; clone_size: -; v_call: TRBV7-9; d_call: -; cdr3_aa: CASSPGWVKESPLHF; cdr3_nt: TGTGCCAGCAGCCCCGGGTGGGTGAAGGAATCACCCCTCCACTTT
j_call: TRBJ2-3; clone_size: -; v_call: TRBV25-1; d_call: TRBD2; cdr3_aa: CASSEDDLSGRVGDTQYF; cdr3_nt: TGTGCCAGCAGTGAGGACGACCTCAGCGGGAGGGTGGGAGATACGCAGTATTTT
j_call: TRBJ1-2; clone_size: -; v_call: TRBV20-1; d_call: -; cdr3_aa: CSAGLQVGGQGLGGYTF; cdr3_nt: TGCAGTGCCGGACTACAGGTCGGGGGCCAAGGTTTGGGTGGCTACACCTTC
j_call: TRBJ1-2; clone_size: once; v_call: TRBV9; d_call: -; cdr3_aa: CASTPTGNYGYTF; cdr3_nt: TGTGCCAGCACTCCGACAGGAAACTATGGCTACACCTTC
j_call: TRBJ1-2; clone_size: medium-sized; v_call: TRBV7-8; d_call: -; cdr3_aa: CASSLALDYGYTF; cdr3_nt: TGTGCCAGCAGCTTAGCCCTGGACTATGGCTACACCTTC
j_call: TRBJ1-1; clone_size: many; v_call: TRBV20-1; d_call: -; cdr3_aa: CSARDSGITNEAFF; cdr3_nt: TGCAGTGCTAGAGATTCAGGGATCACCAATGAAGCTTTCTTT
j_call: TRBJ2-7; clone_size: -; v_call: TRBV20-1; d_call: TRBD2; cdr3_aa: CSALTGTSGYEQYF; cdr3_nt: TGCAGTGCCTTAACCGGGACTAGCGGCTACGAGCAGTACTTC
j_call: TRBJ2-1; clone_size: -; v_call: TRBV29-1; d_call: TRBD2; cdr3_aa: CSVGVAGGYNEQFF; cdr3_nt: TGCAGCGTTGGAGTAGCGGGAGGATACAATGAGCAGTTCTTC
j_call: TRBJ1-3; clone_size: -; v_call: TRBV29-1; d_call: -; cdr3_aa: CSVEQGNTIYF; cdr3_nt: TGCAGCGTTGAACAGGGAAACACCATATATTTT
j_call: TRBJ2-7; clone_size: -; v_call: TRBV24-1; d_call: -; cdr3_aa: CATSDGGGSYEQYF; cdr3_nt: TGTGCCACCAGTGATGGCGGCGGATCCTACGAGCAGTACTTC
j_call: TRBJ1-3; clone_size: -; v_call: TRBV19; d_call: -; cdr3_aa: CASSRGVSGNTIYF; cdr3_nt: TGTGCCAGCAGCCGCGGGGTCTCTGGAAACACCATATATTTT
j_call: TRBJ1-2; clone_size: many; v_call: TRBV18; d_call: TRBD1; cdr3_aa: CASSPKRDREANYGYTF; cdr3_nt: TGTGCCAGCTCACCTAAACGGGACAGAGAAGCTAACTATGGCTACACCTTC
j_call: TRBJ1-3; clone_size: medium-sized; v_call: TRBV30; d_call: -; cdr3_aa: CAWTLGSSGNTIYF; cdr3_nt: TGTGCCTGGACCCTGGGGAGCTCTGGAAACACCATATATTTT
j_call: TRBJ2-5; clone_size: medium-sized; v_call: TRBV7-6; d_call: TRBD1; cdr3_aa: CASKDREQETQYF; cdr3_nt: TGTGCCAGCAAGGACAGGGAACAAGAGACCCAGTACTTC
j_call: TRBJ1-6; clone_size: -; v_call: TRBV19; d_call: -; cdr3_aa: CASTPQGAYNSPLHF; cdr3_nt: TGTGCCAGTACCCCACAGGGTGCCTATAATTCACCCCTCCACTTT
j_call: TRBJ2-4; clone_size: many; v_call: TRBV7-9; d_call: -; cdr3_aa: CASSRQIGAKNIQHF; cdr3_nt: TGTGCCAGCAGCAGACAGATAGGTGCCAAAAACATTCAGCACTTC
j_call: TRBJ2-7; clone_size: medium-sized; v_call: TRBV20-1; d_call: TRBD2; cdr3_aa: CSARGRAYEQYF; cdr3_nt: TGCAGTGCTAGGGGGAGGGCCTACGAGCAGTACTTC
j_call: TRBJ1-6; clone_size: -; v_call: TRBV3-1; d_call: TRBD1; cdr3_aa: CASSRAATGVYSPLHF; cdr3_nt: TGCGCCAGCAGCCGTGCGGCAACAGGGGTGTATTCACCCCTCCACTTT
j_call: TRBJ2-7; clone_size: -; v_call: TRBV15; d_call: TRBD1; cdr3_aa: CATSRDPGQGGGSEQYF; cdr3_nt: TGTGCCACCAGCAGAGATCCGGGACAGGGGGGCGGGTCCGAGCAGTACTTC
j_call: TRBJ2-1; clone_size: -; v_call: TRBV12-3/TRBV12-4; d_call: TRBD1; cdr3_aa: CASSSFYRDSRFF; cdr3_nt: TGTGCCAGCAGTTCCTTCTACCGGGACAGCCGTTTCTTC
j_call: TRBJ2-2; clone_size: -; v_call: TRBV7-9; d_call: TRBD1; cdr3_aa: CASSTGTGFYTGELFF; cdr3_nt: TGTGCCAGCAGCACAGGGACAGGGTTCTACACCGGGGAGCTGTTTTTT
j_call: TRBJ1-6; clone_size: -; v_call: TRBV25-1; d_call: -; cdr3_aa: CASSLGRTYNSPLHF; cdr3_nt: TGTGCCAGCAGCTTAGGGAGGACCTATAATTCACCCCTCCACTTT
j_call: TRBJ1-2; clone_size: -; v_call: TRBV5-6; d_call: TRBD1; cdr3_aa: CASSLAGTGNHGYTF; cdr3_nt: TGTGCCAGCAGCTTAGCCGGGACAGGGAATCATGGCTACACCTTC
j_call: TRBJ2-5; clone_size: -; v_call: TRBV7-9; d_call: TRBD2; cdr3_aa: CASSHLRAGEETQHF; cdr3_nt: TGTGCCAGCAGCCACTTACGGGCGGGGGAAGAGACCCAGCACTTC
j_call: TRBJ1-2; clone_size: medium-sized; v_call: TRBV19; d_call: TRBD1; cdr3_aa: CASSRQGGTYGYTF; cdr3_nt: TGTGCCAGTAGTCGACAGGGGGGTACCTATGGCTACACCTTC
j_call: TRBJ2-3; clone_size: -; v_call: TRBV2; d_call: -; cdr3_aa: CASRDTYDTQYF; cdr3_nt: TGTGCCAGCAGGGACACCTACGATACGCAGTATTTT
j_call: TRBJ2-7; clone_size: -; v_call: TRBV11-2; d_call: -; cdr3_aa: CASSARGNTYEQYF; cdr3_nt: TGTGCCAGCAGCGCTCGGGGGAACACCTACGAGCAGTACTTC
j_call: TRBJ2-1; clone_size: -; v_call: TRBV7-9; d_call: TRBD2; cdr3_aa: CASSLAWGGSSYNEQFF; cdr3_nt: TGTGCCAGCAGCTTGGCGTGGGGGGGGAGCTCCTACAATGAGCAGTTCTTC
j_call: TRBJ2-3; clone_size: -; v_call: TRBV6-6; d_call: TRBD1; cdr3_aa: CASSLGQVTDTQYF; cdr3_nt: TGTGCCAGCAGTCTAGGACAGGTCACAGATACGCAGTATTTT
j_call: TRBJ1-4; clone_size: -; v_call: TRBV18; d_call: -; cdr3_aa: CASSPVEEKLFF; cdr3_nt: TGTGCCAGCTCACCGGTGGAAGAAAAACTGTTTTTT
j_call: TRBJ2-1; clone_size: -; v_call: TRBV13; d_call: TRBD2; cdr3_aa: CASGDGLVNEQFF; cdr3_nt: TGTGCCAGCGGTGACGGACTAGTCAATGAGCAGTTCTTC
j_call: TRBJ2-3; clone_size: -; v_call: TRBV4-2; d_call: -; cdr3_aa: CASSQEAPPRTDTQYF; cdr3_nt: TGTGCCAGCAGCCAAGAGGCGCCCCCGCGCACAGATACGCAGTATTTT
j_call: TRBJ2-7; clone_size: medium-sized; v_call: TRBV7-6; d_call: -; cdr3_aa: CASSLAWGGEQYF; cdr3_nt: TGTGCCAGCAGCTTAGCGTGGGGCGGGGAGCAGTACTTC
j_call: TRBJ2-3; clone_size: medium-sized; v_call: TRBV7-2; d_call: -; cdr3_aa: CASSLGLEDTQYF; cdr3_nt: TGTGCCAGCAGCTTAGGGTTAGAGGATACGCAGTATTTT
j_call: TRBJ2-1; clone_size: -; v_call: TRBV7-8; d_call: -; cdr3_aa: CASSHQRGSGYNEQFF; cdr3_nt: TGTGCCAGCAGCCACCAACGGGGCTCCGGCTACAATGAGCAGTTCTTC
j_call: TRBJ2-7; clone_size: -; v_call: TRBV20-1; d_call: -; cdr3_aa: CSSNQGNAYEQYF; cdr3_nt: TGCAGTTCTAACCAGGGGAACGCCTACGAGCAGTACTTC
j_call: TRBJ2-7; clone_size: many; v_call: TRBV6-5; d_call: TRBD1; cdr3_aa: CASSSDWRTGREQYF; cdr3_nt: TGTGCCAGCAGTTCAGACTGGAGGACAGGGCGCGAGCAGTACTTC